The entry below gives a single T cell receptor (beta chain) sequence along with its context. This CDR3 has 14 residues. Germline V gives CDR1 SQVTM, CDR2 ANQGSEA. Trimming took 6 bases from V and 0 from J, leaving 9 bases between them. Clones were sequenced by immunoSEQ multiplex PCR, and TCRdb holds only the in-frame ones, with some missing. The data show 95,000 to 150,000 clones, more than 75% seen once. The data were taken from a study of T cell responses to AZD1222 COVID-19 vaccine. This clonotype was obtained from an adult in good health. The source was peripheral blood, collected on day 0 of AZD1222 vaccination. This chain joins TRBV29-1 and TRBJ2-6, with a possible D match to TRBD1 (5 bases). CDR3 in amino acids: CSVTQGSGANVLTF. The DNA of the CDR3 is TGCAGCGTGACCCAGGGCTCTGGGGCCAACGTCCTGACTTTC.